The clone carrying this TCR beta chain appeared many times. Antigen unknown. Using its own MiXCR run on the 5' RACE reads, TCRdb lists one record per CDR3 protein. This sample has 150,000 to 200,000 distinct CDR3 sequences, with around 10% found just once. These data are taken from a study of CD8 T cells in ankylosing spondylitis. Study outcomes and limitations: Matched ankylosing spondylitis synovial fluid reportedly showed significant enrichment of disease-linked clones. Ankylosing spondylitis blood appeared to carry a characteristic TCR beta motif of eight or nine highly homologous variants. Reports of some motif variants in reactive arthritis synovial fluid and blood predate this one.

The CDR3 has 14 amino acids. Between the trimmed V and J ends, which lost 1 base and 7 bases, there was a span of 8 bases. Germline lookup yields CDR1 SGHVS and CDR2 FQNEAQ. The chain recombines TRBV7-8 with TRBJ1-6; TRBD1 is a possible D gene (5 bases). Sample: blood, either unsorted or a sorted T cell fraction (not recorded which). This clonotype was sampled from a male donor with ankylosing spondylitis or in good health (not recorded which). The CDR3 reads CASSLGDGNSPLHF. The CDR3 region has the DNA TGTGCCAGCAGCTTAGGGGACGGGAATTCACCCCTCCACTTT.